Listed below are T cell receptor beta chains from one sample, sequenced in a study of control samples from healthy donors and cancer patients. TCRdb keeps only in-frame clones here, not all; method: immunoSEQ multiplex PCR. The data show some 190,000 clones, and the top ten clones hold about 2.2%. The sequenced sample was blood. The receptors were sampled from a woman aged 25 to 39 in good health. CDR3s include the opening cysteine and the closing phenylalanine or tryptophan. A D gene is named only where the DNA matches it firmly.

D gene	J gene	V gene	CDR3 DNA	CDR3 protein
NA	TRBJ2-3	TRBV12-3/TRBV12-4	TGTGCCAGCAGGACTAACACAGATACGCAGTATTTT	CASRTNTDTQYF
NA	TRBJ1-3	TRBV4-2	TGTGCCAGCAGCCACCTCCTACGGGGCTCTGGAAACACCATATATTTT	CASSHLLRGSGNTIYF
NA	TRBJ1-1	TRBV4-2	TGTGCCAGCAGCCCATACCCGGCTAGAGGCACTGAAGCTTTCTTT	CASSPYPARGTEAFF
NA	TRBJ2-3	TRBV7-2	TGTGCCAGCAGCCCCCGACAGGTTAGCACAGATACGCAGTATTTT	CASSPRQVSTDTQYF
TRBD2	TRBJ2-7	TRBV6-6	TGTGCCAGCAGGCGGGGGGGAGGAGACGAGCAGTACTTC	CASRRGGGDEQYF
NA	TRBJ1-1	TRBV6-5	TGTGCCAGCCAATCTGACAGGAACACTGAAGCTTTCTTT	CASQSDRNTEAFF
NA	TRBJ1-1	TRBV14	TGTGCCAGCAGCCAAGATCTGTTCGTAAGTGAAGCTTTCTTT	CASSQDLFVSEAFF
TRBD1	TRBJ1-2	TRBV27	TGTGCCAGCAGTTTAAATCGGGACAGGGTTCATGGCTACACCTTC	CASSLNRDRVHGYTF
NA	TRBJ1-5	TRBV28	TGTGCCAGCTTTTCTCTCATGGGGGTTCAGCCCCAGCATTTT	CASFSLMGVQPQHF
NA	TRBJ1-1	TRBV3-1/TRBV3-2	TGTGCCAGCAGCGTGGATGGGGGAGGGGCTGAAGCTTTCTTT	CASSVDGGGAEAFF
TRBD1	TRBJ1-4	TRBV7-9	TGTGCCAGCAGCTCACAGGGGGCCTTTAGTGAAAAACTGTTTTTT	CASSSQGAFSEKLFF
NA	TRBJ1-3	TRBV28	TGTGCCAGCAGTACCCTGAAGGGTAGGAGCTCTGGAAACACCATATATTTT	CASSTLKGRSSGNTIYF
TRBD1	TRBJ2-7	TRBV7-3	TGTGCCAGCAGCCGGGAAGGGACAGGACTAACCTACGAGCAGTACTTC	CASSREGTGLTYEQYF
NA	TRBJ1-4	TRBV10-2	TGCGCCAGCAGTGAGTCGGAGGCAACTAATGAAAAACTGTTTTTT	CASSESEATNEKLFF
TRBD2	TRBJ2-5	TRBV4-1	TGCGCCAGCAGTCGACTAGCGGGGGTGGATGGAGAGACCCAGTACTTC	CASSRLAGVDGETQYF
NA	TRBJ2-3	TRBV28	TGTGCCAGCAGCGCCGTCGGGGTACTTAGCACAGATACGCAGTATTTT	CASSAVGVLSTDTQYF
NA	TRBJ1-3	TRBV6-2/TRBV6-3	TGTGCCAGCAGCATTACAGGTCTTCCTGGAAACACCATATATTTT	CASSITGLPGNTIYF
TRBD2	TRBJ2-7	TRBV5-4	TGTGCCAGCAGCCCCTGGGAGGGAGCCTACGAGCAGTACTTC	CASSPWEGAYEQYF
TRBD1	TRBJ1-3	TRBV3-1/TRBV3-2	TGTGCCAGCAGCCAAGACGGGGGTTTCAGGGGGCGCCGAGGTGGAAACACCATATATTTT	CASSQDGGFRGRRGGNTIYF